This T cell receptor (beta chain) was obtained from a study of blood T cell repertoires in COVID-19. Looking at the study overall: The study drew acute and convalescent COVID-19 samples from the United States, Italy and Spain. PBMCs, B-cell-depleted T cells, or T cells provided the cDNA or gDNA that made up the material.

V was clipped by 4 bases and J by 0 bases; unmatched bases: 6. This CDR3 contains 17 residues. Germline V gene lookup returns CDR1 SGHNT and CDR2 YYREEE (reference sequence). Study processing details: Amplifying reference gene primers gave estimates of nucleated cell counts. Sequencing was performed with immunoSEQ multiplex PCR; in TCRdb, only in-frame clones are kept and a portion is missing. V, J and clone size are those of that table, while D and trimming were read from the DNA. Of roughly 100,000 clones listed, 60% to 85% were seen once; the top ten hold around 18%. The chain joins TRBV5-4 to TRBJ2-1, with TRBD2 identical over 11 bases. This receptor was obtained from a woman of 80 years or more with active or convalescent COVID-19. Sequencing was performed on peripheral blood. The CDR3 DNA sequence: TGTGCCAGCAGCGGAGGGACTAGCGGTTCCTCCTACAATGAGCAGTTCTTC. Translated: CASSGGTSGSSYNEQFF.